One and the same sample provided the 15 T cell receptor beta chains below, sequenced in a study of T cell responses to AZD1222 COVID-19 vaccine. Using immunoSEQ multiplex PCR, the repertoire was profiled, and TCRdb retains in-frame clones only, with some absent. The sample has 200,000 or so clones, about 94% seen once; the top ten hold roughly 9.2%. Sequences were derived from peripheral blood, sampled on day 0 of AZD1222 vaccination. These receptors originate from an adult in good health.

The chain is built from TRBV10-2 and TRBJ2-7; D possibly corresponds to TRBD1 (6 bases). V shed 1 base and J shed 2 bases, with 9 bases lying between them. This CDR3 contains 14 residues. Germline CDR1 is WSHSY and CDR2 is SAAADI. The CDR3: CASSEWDKTYEQYF. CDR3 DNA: TGCGCCAGCAGTGAGTGGGACAAGACCTACGAGCAGTACTTC.

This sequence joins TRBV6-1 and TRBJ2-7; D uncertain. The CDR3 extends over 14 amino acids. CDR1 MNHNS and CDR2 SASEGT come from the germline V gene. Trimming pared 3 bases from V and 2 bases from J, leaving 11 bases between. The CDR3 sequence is CASSDLYSTYEQYF. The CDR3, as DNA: TGTGCCAGCAGTGACCTATACAGTACCTACGAGCAGTACTTC.

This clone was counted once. CDR3 sequence: CASSYVRGVDSNQPQHF. The CDR3 coding sequence is TGTGCCAGCAGTTACGTTAGGGGTGTTGATAGCAATCAGCCCCAGCATTTT. The chain combines TRBV6-2 or TRBV6-3 with TRBJ1-5; the D gene is possibly TRBD1 (5 bases). The V gene lost 2 bases and the J gene lost 0 bases, with 14 bases spanning the gap. This CDR3 has 17 amino acids. Germline CDR1 and CDR2: MNHEY and SVGEGT.

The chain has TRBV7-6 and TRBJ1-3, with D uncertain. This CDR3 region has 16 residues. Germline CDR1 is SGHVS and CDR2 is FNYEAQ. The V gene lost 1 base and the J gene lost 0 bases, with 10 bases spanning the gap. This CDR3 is CASSLEAASSGNTIYF. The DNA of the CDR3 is TGTGCCAGCAGCTTAGAAGCAGCTAGCTCTGGAAACACCATATATTTT.

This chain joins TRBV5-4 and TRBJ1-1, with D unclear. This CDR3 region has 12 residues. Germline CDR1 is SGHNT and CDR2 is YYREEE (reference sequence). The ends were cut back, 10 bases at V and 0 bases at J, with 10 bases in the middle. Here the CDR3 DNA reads TGTGCCTGGGAGCGAGTGAACACTGAAGCTTTCTTT. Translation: CAWERVNTEAFF. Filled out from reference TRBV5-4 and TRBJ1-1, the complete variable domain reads ETGVTQSPTHLIKTRGQQVTLRCSSQSGHNTVSWYQQALGQGPQFIFQYYREEENGRGNFPPRFSGLQFPNYSSELNVNALELDDSALYLCAWERVNTEAFFGQGTRLTVV.

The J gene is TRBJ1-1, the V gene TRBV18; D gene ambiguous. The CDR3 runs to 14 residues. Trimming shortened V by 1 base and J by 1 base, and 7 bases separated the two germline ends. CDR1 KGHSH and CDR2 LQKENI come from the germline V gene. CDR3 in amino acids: CASSPRAANTEAFF. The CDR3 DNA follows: TGTGCCAGCTCACCACGGGCGGCGAACACTGAAGCTTTCTTT.

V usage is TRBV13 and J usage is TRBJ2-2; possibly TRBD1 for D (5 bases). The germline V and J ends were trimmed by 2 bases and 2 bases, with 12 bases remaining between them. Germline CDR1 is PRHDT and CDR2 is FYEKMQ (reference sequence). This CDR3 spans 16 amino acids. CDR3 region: CASSLTQGRNTGELFF. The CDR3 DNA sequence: TGTGCCAGCAGCTTAACTCAGGGTCGAAACACCGGGGAGCTGTTTTTT.

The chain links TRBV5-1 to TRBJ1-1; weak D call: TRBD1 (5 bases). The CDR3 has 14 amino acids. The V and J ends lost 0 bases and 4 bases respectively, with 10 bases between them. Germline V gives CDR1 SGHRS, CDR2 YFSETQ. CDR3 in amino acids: CASSLATGGTEAFF. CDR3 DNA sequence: TGCGCCAGCAGCTTGGCCACGGGGGGCACTGAAGCTTTCTTT.

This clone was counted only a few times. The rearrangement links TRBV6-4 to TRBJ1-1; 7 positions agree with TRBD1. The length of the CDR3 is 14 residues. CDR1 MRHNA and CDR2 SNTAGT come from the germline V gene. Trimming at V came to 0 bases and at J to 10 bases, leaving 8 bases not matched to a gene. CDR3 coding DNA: TGTGCCAGCAGTGACTCGCCGGACAGGTCTGCAGCTTTCTTT. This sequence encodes CASSDSPDRSAAFF.

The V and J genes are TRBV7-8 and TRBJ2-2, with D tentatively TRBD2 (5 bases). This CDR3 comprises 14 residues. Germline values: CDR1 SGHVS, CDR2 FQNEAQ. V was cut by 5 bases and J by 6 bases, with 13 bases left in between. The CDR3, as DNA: TGTGCCAGCAGCCAAGGACTGAGAGCCGGGGAGCTGTTTTTT. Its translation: CASSQGLRAGELFF.

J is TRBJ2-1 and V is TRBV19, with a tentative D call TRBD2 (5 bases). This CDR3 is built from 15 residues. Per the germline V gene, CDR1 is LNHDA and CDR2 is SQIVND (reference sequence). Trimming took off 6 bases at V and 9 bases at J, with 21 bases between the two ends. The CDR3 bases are TGTGCCAGTAGCCCTGAGCGGAGAAAGTTAAGTGAGCAGTTCTTC. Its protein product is CASSPERRKLSEQFF. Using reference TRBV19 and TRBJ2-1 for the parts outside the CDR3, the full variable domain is DGGITQSPKYLFRKEGQNVTLSCEQNLNHDAMYWYRQDPGQGLRLIYYSQIVNDFQKGDIAEGYSVSREKKESFPLTVTSAQKNPTAFYLCASSPERRKLSEQFFGPGTRLTVL.

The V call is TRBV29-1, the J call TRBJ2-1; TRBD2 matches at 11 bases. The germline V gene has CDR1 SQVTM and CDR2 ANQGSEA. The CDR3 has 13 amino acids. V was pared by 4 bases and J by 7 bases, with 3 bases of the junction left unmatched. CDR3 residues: CSVVLAGANEQFF. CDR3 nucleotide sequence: TGCAGCGTTGTACTAGCGGGAGCGAATGAGCAGTTCTTC.

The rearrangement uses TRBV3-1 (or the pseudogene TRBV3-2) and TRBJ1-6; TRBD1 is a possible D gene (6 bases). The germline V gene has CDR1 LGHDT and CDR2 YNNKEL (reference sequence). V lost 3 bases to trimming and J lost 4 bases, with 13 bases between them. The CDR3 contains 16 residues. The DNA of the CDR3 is TGTGCCAGCAGCCATTCCAGGGACAAATATAATTCACCCCTCCACTTT. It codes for CASSHSRDKYNSPLHF.

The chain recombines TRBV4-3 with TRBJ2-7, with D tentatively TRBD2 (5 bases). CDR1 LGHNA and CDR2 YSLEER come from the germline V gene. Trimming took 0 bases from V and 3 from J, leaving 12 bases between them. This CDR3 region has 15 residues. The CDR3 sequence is CASSQEGSVGYEQYF. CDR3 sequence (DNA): TGCGCCAGCAGCCAAGAGGGGAGTGTCGGCTACGAGCAGTACTTC.

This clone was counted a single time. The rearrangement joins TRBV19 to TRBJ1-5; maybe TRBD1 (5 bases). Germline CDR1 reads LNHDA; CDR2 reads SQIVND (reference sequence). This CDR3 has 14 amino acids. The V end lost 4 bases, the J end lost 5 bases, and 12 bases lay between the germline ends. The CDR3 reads CASSRGVGDQPQHF. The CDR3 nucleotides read TGTGCCAGTAGTAGAGGGGTTGGCGATCAGCCCCAGCATTTT.